The rows below give T cell receptor beta chains drawn from one sample of a study of graft-versus-host responses after intestinal transplantation. The data were produced by immunoSEQ multiplex PCR, yet TCRdb's version contains in-frame clones alone and is incomplete. This table holds roughly 20,000 clones, over 65% found once. The source material was ileum tissue, sampled around 20 days after intestinal transplant. The receptors derive from a human patient who received an intestinal transplant, so some T cells may come from the graft donor. Each CDR3 is given with its conserved first and last residue. The order of the fields is clone size, V gene, D gene, J gene, CDR3 protein, CDR3 DNA. A D gene is named only where the DNA matches it firmly. Part of the rows lack a size; the others show once, few, many or a class for expanded clones.

clone size: few; V gene: TRBV30; D gene: .; J gene: TRBJ1-2; CDR3 protein: CAWSVGTGLHGYTF; CDR3 DNA: TGTGCCTGGAGTGTTGGTACAGGGTTACATGGCTACACCTTC
clone size: .; V gene: TRBV7-6; D gene: TRBD1; J gene: TRBJ1-3; CDR3 protein: CASSWDSSGNTIYF; CDR3 DNA: TGTGCCAGCAGCTGGGACAGCTCTGGAAACACCATATATTTT
clone size: .; V gene: TRBV18; D gene: TRBD1; J gene: TRBJ1-6; CDR3 protein: CASSPKGAGGDMNSPLHF; CDR3 DNA: TGTGCCAGCTCACCAAAAGGGGCAGGGGGAGATATGAATTCACCCCTCCACTTT
clone size: .; V gene: TRBV18; D gene: .; J gene: TRBJ2-7; CDR3 protein: CASSPLVRDSYEQYF; CDR3 DNA: TGTGCCAGCTCACCACTCGTCCGAGACTCCTACGAGCAGTACTTC
clone size: few; V gene: TRBV2; D gene: TRBD1; J gene: TRBJ2-5; CDR3 protein: CASSEGTGVQETQYF; CDR3 DNA: TGTGCCAGCAGTGAGGGGACAGGAGTCCAAGAGACCCAGTACTTC
clone size: .; V gene: TRBV9; D gene: TRBD2; J gene: TRBJ2-7; CDR3 protein: CASSVEAWTSTILKGYEQYF; CDR3 DNA: TGTGCCAGCAGCGTAGAAGCTTGGACTAGTACTATCCTTAAGGGCTACGAGCAGTACTTC
clone size: .; V gene: TRBV5-1; D gene: .; J gene: TRBJ2-7; CDR3 protein: CASSLEGVSSYEQYF; CDR3 DNA: TGCGCCAGCAGCTTGGAAGGAGTGAGCTCCTACGAGCAGTACTTC
clone size: .; V gene: TRBV7-9; D gene: .; J gene: TRBJ1-1; CDR3 protein: CASSLAGSGITAFF; CDR3 DNA: TGTGCCAGCAGCTTAGCCGGCTCAGGCATTACGGCTTTCTTT
clone size: .; V gene: TRBV2; D gene: .; J gene: TRBJ2-1; CDR3 protein: CASSAMDLGQVEQFF; CDR3 DNA: TGTGCCAGCAGTGCTATGGACTTGGGACAAGTTGAGCAGTTCTTC
clone size: .; V gene: TRBV25-1; D gene: .; J gene: TRBJ2-7; CDR3 protein: CASSEYSNYEQYF; CDR3 DNA: TGTGCCAGCAGTGAATACAGTAATTACGAGCAGTACTTC
clone size: .; V gene: TRBV5-6; D gene: .; J gene: TRBJ1-5; CDR3 protein: CASSSFRVPNQPQHF; CDR3 DNA: TGTGCCAGCAGCTCGTTCAGGGTTCCCAATCAGCCCCAGCATTTT
clone size: .; V gene: TRBV4-2; D gene: .; J gene: TRBJ2-7; CDR3 protein: CASLLKSRDYEQYF; CDR3 DNA: TGTGCCAGTCTACTAAAGAGCCGGGACTACGAGCAGTACTTC
clone size: .; V gene: TRBV19; D gene: TRBD2; J gene: TRBJ2-7; CDR3 protein: CASSPGLGVGEQYF; CDR3 DNA: TGTGCCAGTAGCCCGGGACTAGGTGTGGGCGAGCAGTACTTC
clone size: .; V gene: TRBV10-2; D gene: .; J gene: TRBJ2-7; CDR3 protein: CASSESSEQYF; CDR3 DNA: TGCGCCAGCAGTGAGTCTAGCGAGCAGTACTTC
clone size: .; V gene: TRBV30; D gene: .; J gene: TRBJ1-5; CDR3 protein: CAWSVLSGHNNQPQHF; CDR3 DNA: TGTGCCTGGAGTGTACTGTCTGGACACAACAATCAGCCCCAGCATTTT
clone size: .; V gene: TRBV19; D gene: TRBD1; J gene: TRBJ2-7; CDR3 protein: CASSPGTGYPYEQYF; CDR3 DNA: TGTGCCAGTAGTCCAGGGACAGGGTATCCCTACGAGCAGTACTTC
clone size: large; V gene: TRBV6-5; D gene: .; J gene: TRBJ2-3; CDR3 protein: CASSYSGLAEAIF; CDR3 DNA: TGTGCCAGCAGTTACTCTGGGCTAGCCGAAGCCATTTTT
clone size: .; V gene: TRBV2; D gene: TRBD2; J gene: TRBJ2-3; CDR3 protein: CASKIAGFPDTQYF; CDR3 DNA: TGTGCCAGCAAGATAGCGGGATTCCCAGATACGCAGTATTTT
clone size: few; V gene: TRBV9; D gene: TRBD2; J gene: TRBJ2-7; CDR3 protein: CASSVLAGGYEQYF; CDR3 DNA: TGTGCCAGCAGCGTACTAGCGGGGGGGTACGAGCAGTACTTC
clone size: .; V gene: TRBV10-3; D gene: TRBD1; J gene: TRBJ2-1; CDR3 protein: CAISEGTGIKNEQFF; CDR3 DNA: TGTGCCATCAGTGAGGGGACAGGAATAAAAAATGAGCAGTTCTTC
clone size: .; V gene: TRBV19; D gene: TRBD1; J gene: TRBJ1-4; CDR3 protein: CASSIPPDRGNEKLFF; CDR3 DNA: TGTGCCAGTAGTATCCCACCGGACAGGGGGAATGAAAAACTGTTTTTT
clone size: .; V gene: TRBV6-5; D gene: TRBD2; J gene: TRBJ2-3; CDR3 protein: CASNRAGGLTDTQYF; CDR3 DNA: TGTGCCAGCAACCGAGCGGGGGGGCTTACAGATACGCAGTATTTT
clone size: .; V gene: TRBV9; D gene: TRBD2; J gene: TRBJ2-3; CDR3 protein: CASSVEGSGTGDTQYF; CDR3 DNA: TGTGCCAGCAGCGTAGAAGGTAGCGGGACCGGAGATACGCAGTATTTT
clone size: .; V gene: TRBV9; D gene: TRBD1; J gene: TRBJ1-4; CDR3 protein: CASSPGTGRGKLFF; CDR3 DNA: TGTGCCAGCAGCCCCGGGACAGGGAGGGGAAAACTGTTTTTT
clone size: .; V gene: TRBV6-5; D gene: TRBD1; J gene: TRBJ1-2; CDR3 protein: CASSYSEQGNYGYTF; CDR3 DNA: TGTGCCAGCAGTTACTCGGAACAGGGGAACTATGGCTACACCTTC
clone size: .; V gene: TRBV4-3; D gene: .; J gene: TRBJ2-2; CDR3 protein: CASSQVGGLDGELFF; CDR3 DNA: TGCGCCAGCAGCCAAGTTGGAGGTTTGGACGGGGAGCTGTTTTTT
clone size: .; V gene: TRBV29-1; D gene: .; J gene: TRBJ2-7; CDR3 protein: CSVIPSNPPYEQYF; CDR3 DNA: TGCAGCGTTATTCCGAGTAACCCTCCCTACGAGCAGTACTTC
clone size: .; V gene: TRBV28; D gene: .; J gene: TRBJ2-4; CDR3 protein: CASSFARGSGKNIQYF; CDR3 DNA: TGTGCCAGCAGTTTCGCCCGCGGGTCGGGCAAAAACATTCAGTACTTC
clone size: .; V gene: TRBV13; D gene: .; J gene: TRBJ1-1; CDR3 protein: CASSLGRGTEAFF; CDR3 DNA: TGTGCCAGCAGTCTAGGCCGGGGCACTGAAGCTTTCTTT
clone size: .; V gene: TRBV5-6; D gene: .; J gene: TRBJ1-1; CDR3 protein: CASSWGLQGEAFF; CDR3 DNA: TGTGCCAGCAGTTGGGGGCTTCAGGGTGAAGCTTTCTTT
clone size: .; V gene: TRBV4-3; D gene: TRBD1; J gene: TRBJ1-1; CDR3 protein: CASRADRVTEAFF; CDR3 DNA: TGCGCCAGCAGAGCGGACAGGGTCACTGAAGCTTTCTTT
clone size: .; V gene: TRBV28; D gene: .; J gene: TRBJ1-2; CDR3 protein: CASRVWGRDYGYTF; CDR3 DNA: TGTGCCAGCCGAGTTTGGGGGCGCGACTATGGCTACACCTTC
clone size: .; V gene: TRBV11-3; D gene: TRBD2; J gene: TRBJ2-7; CDR3 protein: CASSFQSGGSYEQYF; CDR3 DNA: TGTGCCAGCAGCTTCCAAAGCGGGGGCTCCTACGAGCAGTACTTC
clone size: few; V gene: TRBV27; D gene: .; J gene: TRBJ2-2; CDR3 protein: CASRKTARNTGELFF; CDR3 DNA: TGTGCCAGCAGGAAGACAGCCCGTAACACCGGGGAGCTGTTTTTT